These T cell receptor beta chains were read from a single sample in a study of T cell clones after liver transplantation. Produced via immunoSEQ multiplex PCR; TCRdb's table is partial and in-frame only. The sample consists of 72,000 or so clones, approximately 87% of them appearing once. The sequences come from CD4+ T cells from blood, collected at the 22-month timepoint. The receptors originated from a human patient who received a liver transplant. The graft donor may have given rise to some T cells. The CDR3 runs from the conserved cysteine through the conserved F or W. D genes are given only for firm matches. The size field is filled for only some rows; it gives once, few, many or a size class.

J gene,D gene,clone size,V gene,CDR3 DNA,CDR3 protein
TRBJ2-7,-,-,TRBV28,TGTGCCAGTATCCGATTCGGGGCCTACGAGCAGTACTTC,CASIRFGAYEQYF
TRBJ2-5,TRBD2,-,TRBV30,TGTGCCTGGAGTGTACGCCTTAGCGGGTTAGAGACCCAGTACTTC,CAWSVRLSGLETQYF
TRBJ2-5,-,-,TRBV19,TGTGCCAGTAGTCCCCATGGAGGCCGGGGTTACCAAGAGACCCAGTACTTC,CASSPHGGRGYQETQYF
TRBJ1-2,-,-,TRBV6-1,TGTGCCAGCAGTGAAGTTTGGGGGCGCTTTGATGGCTACACCTTC,CASSEVWGRFDGYTF
TRBJ1-4,-,-,TRBV29-1,TGCAGCGCCCAATGGGGGCAGGAAAAACTGTTTTTT,CSAQWGQEKLFF
TRBJ2-1,TRBD2,-,TRBV30,TGTGCCTGGAGTGTCTTGGCGGGAGGCAACAATGAGCAGTTCTTC,CAWSVLAGGNNEQFF
TRBJ2-2,TRBD1,-,TRBV5-1,TGCGCCAGCAGGGCCGGGACAGATTCCTATACCGGGGAGCTGTTTTTT,CASRAGTDSYTGELFF
TRBJ1-2,TRBD1,-,TRBV7-2,TGTGCCAGCAGCCTCACAGGGGGATATGGCTACACCTTC,CASSLTGGYGYTF
TRBJ2-5,-,-,TRBV19,TGTGCCAGTATGAAGGGGCCGGAAGAGACCCAGTACTTC,CASMKGPEETQYF
TRBJ2-5,-,-,TRBV6-5,TGTGCCAGCAGTTACTCGGACAGAAAAGAGACCCAGTACTTC,CASSYSDRKETQYF
TRBJ2-7,-,-,TRBV21-1,TGTGCCAGCAGCAAAGGGGAAGGGGCTCATTACGAGCAGTACTTC,CASSKGEGAHYEQYF
TRBJ2-7,-,few,TRBV19,TGTGCCAGTAGTATCCAAGGCGGGGAGGCAGGGGACCCCTACGAGCAGTACTTC,CASSIQGGEAGDPYEQYF
TRBJ1-1,TRBD1,-,TRBV29-1,TGCAGCGCCTGGACCGGACAGGGCGGGGGTACTGAAGCTTTCTTT,CSAWTGQGGGTEAFF
TRBJ2-1,-,-,TRBV4-1,TGCGCCAGCAGCCAATTTTCGAGTAACAATGAGCAGTTCTTC,CASSQFSSNNEQFF
TRBJ1-1,-,-,TRBV30,TGTGCCTGGAGGAGGGACTCGAACACTGAAGCTTTCTTT,CAWRRDSNTEAFF
TRBJ2-1,-,-,TRBV5-1,TGCGCCAGCAGCTTCGGGGGAGGCCGGAATGAGCAGTTCTTC,CASSFGGGRNEQFF
TRBJ2-7,-,-,TRBV21-1,TGTGCCAGCAGCAAATTGGGCGGGAGTTACTACGAGCAGTACTTC,CASSKLGGSYYEQYF
TRBJ1-5,-,once,TRBV19,TGTGCCAGTAGTATAGCAGGGTTCGCCAATCAGCCCCAGCATTTT,CASSIAGFANQPQHF
TRBJ2-3,-,-,TRBV19,TGTGCCAGCTCGGACTCGGCTAGCACAGATACGCAGTATTTT,CASSDSASTDTQYF
TRBJ2-5,-,-,TRBV28,TGTGCCAGCAGTTCCCCAGGGACAGGAGGAAGGCGGGAGCCTGGAGAGACCCAGTACTTC,CASSSPGTGGRREPGETQYF
TRBJ2-2,TRBD2,few,TRBV5-4,TGTGCCAGCAGTTCGCCGGGACTAGCGATTTCCGGGGAGCTGTTTTTT,CASSSPGLAISGELFF